The 10 T cell receptor beta chains listed next were all sequenced from one sample in a study of blood T cell repertoires in COVID-19. TCRdb's copy holds only in-frame clones and misses some; the assay was immunoSEQ multiplex PCR. The sample includes about 360,000 clones, around 84% of them seen just once. Sequenced sample: peripheral blood. Receptor source: a human donor in a cohort sampled during active COVID-19.

This sequence joins TRBV7-9 and TRBJ1-6; TRBD1 might be the D (5 bases). The CDR3 consists of 12 residues. CDR1 is SEHNR, CDR2 FQNEAQ, per germline (reference sequence). Deletions cut 9 bases from V and 9 bases from J, with 12 bases between. CDR3 bases: TGTGCCAGTACGACAGAGGGTTCACCCCTCCACTTT. This sequence encodes CASTTEGSPLHF.

In this sample, this clone turned up a few times. The chain couples TRBV10-1 to TRBJ2-3, with 9 bases matching TRBD2. Unmatched junction bases numbered 3, after V lost 5 bases and J lost 0 bases. Per the germline V gene, CDR1 is WNHNN and CDR2 is SYGVQD (reference sequence). The CDR3 totals 15 residues. CDR3 bases: TGCGCCAGCAGTAGACTAGCGGCTAGCACAGATACGCAGTATTTT. Its protein is CASSRLAASTDTQYF.

The rearrangement uses TRBV7-2 and TRBJ1-6, with TRBD1 matching 11 bases. V lost 2 bases, J lost 16 bases, and 10 bases stayed unmatched. This CDR3 is built from 15 residues. CDR1 and CDR2 (germline): SGHTA, FQGNSA. The CDR3 nucleotides are TGTGCCAGCAGCTTAACCGGGACAGGGGGGCAATTGCTCCACTTT. Protein product: CASSLTGTGGQLLHF.

The rearrangement links TRBV18 to TRBJ2-7, with 7 positions matching TRBD1. Germline V gives CDR1 KGHSH, CDR2 LQKENI. The CDR3 runs 14 residues. Germline trimming cut 2 bases from V and 1 base from J; bases unmatched to any gene: 2. CDR3 residues: CASSPGGQSYEQYF. The CDR3 DNA is TGTGCCAGCTCACCAGGGGGACAGTCCTACGAGCAGTACTTC. Full variable domain (outside the CDR3, taken from reference TRBV18 and TRBJ2-7): NAGVMQNPRHLVRRRGQEARLRCSPMKGHSHVYWYRQLPEEGLKFMVYLQKENIIDESGMPKERFSAEFPKEGPSILRIQQVVRGDSAAYFCASSPGGQSYEQYFGPGTRLTVT.

The table lists this clone with a few counts. This chain joins TRBV5-5 and TRBJ1-1; TRBD1 matches at 8 bases. Germline V gene lookup returns CDR1 SGHKS and CDR2 YYEKEE (reference sequence). Trimming took 3 bases from V and 7 from J; bases not matched to a gene: 17. This CDR3 has 17 residues. In DNA, the CDR3 is TGTGCCAGCAGCTCCTGGCCCAGGGGGCGCAAAGGGGATGAAGCTTTCTTT. It translates to CASSSWPRGRKGDEAFF.

The chain couples TRBV11-2 to TRBJ2-3; weak D call: TRBD2 (6 bases). V dropped 4 bases and J dropped 4 bases, with 15 bases sitting between them. CDR1 is SGHAT and CDR2 is FQNNGV in the germline V gene. The CDR3 extends over 15 amino acids. As DNA, the CDR3 is TGTGCCAGCAGCTATGCGGGATCTCAGGCAGATACGCAGTATTTT. Its translation is CASSYAGSQADTQYF.

This chain connects TRBV7-8 to TRBJ1-6, with D perhaps TRBD1 (5 bases). Germline-derived CDR1 and CDR2 are SGHVS and FQNEAQ. This CDR3 is 15 amino acids long. Deletions cut 7 bases from V and 5 bases from J, with 15 bases between. The CDR3 DNA reads TGTGCCAGCACCGTAGGGGTGGCTCATAATTCACCCCTCCACTTT. Residues: CASTVGVAHNSPLHF.

The chain uses TRBV6-5 and TRBJ1-6; 9 nucleotides align to TRBD1. CDR1 is MNHEY and CDR2 is SVGAGI in the germline V gene. The CDR3 consists of 15 residues. With V trimmed by 6 bases and J by 8 bases, 8 bases remained unmatched. CDR3 region: CASSAIDRGDSPLHF. The CDR3 coding sequence is TGTGCCAGCAGCGCAATCGACAGGGGGGATTCACCCCTCCACTTT.

This clone was detected once. V and J are TRBV29-1 and TRBJ1-1, with a tentative D call TRBD1 (5 bases). In germline, CDR1 is SQVTM, CDR2 ANQGSEA. This CDR3 spans 16 amino acids. V shed 1 base and J shed 0 bases, with 15 bases lying between them. For the CDR3, the DNA is TGCAGCGTTGAAGGGGGCAGGAATACCTTGAACACTGAAGCTTTCTTT. It is translated as CSVEGGRNTLNTEAFF. The full variable domain, completed using reference TRBV29-1 and TRBJ1-1, is SAVISQKPSRDICQRGTSLTIQCQVDSQVTMMFWYRQQPGQSLTLIATANQGSEATYESGFVIDKFPISRPNLTFSTLTVSNMSPEDSSIYLCSVEGGRNTLNTEAFFGQGTRLTVV.

This clone showed up just a few times. The chain carries TRBV2 and TRBJ1-4; TRBD1 agrees at 9 bases. CDR1 is SNHLY and CDR2 is FYNNEI in the germline V gene. The CDR3 totals 14 residues. V was pared by 4 bases and J by 10 bases, with 7 bases of the junction left unmatched. CDR3 sequence reads: CASSGDRAQGKLFF. Here the CDR3 DNA reads TGTGCCAGCAGTGGGGACAGGGCGCAAGGAAAACTGTTTTTT.